One sample yielded the 18 T cell receptor beta chains listed below, sequenced in a study of blood T cells in healthy people across ages. A second roughly 6 to 12 cycle PCR used barcoded and J-beta primers. TCRdb re-analysed the 5' RACE reads in MiXCR, keeping a single row per CDR3 protein. The profile shows roughly 680,000 distinct CDR3 sequences, 45% to 60% of them singletons. Sequencing input: blood. The source of these receptors is a woman older than 75 in good health.

This clonotype was recorded many times. This chain uses TRBV7-2 with TRBJ1-2; D is undetermined. V was clipped by 5 bases and J by 0 bases, with 13 bases between them. There are 15 residues in the CDR3. Germline CDR1 is SGHTA and CDR2 is FQGNSA. CDR3 nucleotide sequence: TGTGCCAGCAGCCCTATACCAAGGGCTAACTATGGCTACACCTTC. This codes for CASSPIPRANYGYTF.

This clonotype was found many times. V and J are TRBV6-6 and TRBJ1-5; perhaps TRBD1 as D (5 bases). Deletions cut 6 bases from V and 6 bases from J, with 12 bases between. This CDR3 has 13 residues. The germline gives CDR1 MNHNY, CDR2 SVGAGI (reference sequence). CDR3 amino acids: CASRPGISQPQHF. The CDR3, as DNA: TGTGCCAGCAGACCAGGGATCAGTCAGCCCCAGCATTTT.

The chain couples TRBV30 to TRBJ2-1; 10 positions agree with TRBD2. CDR1 and CDR2 from the germline V gene are GTSNPN and SVGIG (reference sequence). The CDR3 loop spans 11 amino acids. The junction had 9 bases not matched to a gene; V was cut back by 7 bases and J by 15 bases. The CDR3 DNA follows: TGTGCCTTCACAGCGGGGGGGCCACGGTTCTTC. Its protein is CAFTAGGPRFF.

The rearrangement links TRBV6-6 to TRBJ1-3; 8 bases map to TRBD1. The germline V gene encodes CDR1 MNHNY and CDR2 SVGAGI (reference sequence). The CDR3 runs to 14 residues. The junction had 4 bases not matched to a gene; V was cut back by 6 bases and J by 3 bases. The CDR3 DNA follows: TGTGCCAGCAGGCAGACAGGGGTTGGAAACACCATATATTTT. It encodes CASRQTGVGNTIYF.

This clonotype appeared once. V usage is TRBV27 and J usage is TRBJ2-1; TRBD1 might be the D (6 bases). The CDR3 is 15 amino acids. V gave up 7 bases and J gave up 11 bases, with 24 bases separating them. CDR1 is MNHEY and CDR2 is SMNVEV in the germline V gene (reference sequence). In nucleotides, the CDR3 is TGTGCCAGCACCCTGGTTCCCGCTCGAGGGGGTCAGCAGTTCTTC. Amino acids: CASTLVPARGGQQFF.

A few counts support this clonotype. A much bigger clone sits one base away, suggesting this may be a read error. The rearrangement joins TRBV11-2 to TRBJ2-7, with a weak D call TRBD1 (6 bases). With 5 bases removed from V and 3 bases from J, the gap between germline ends came to 11 bases. CDR3 length equals 13 residues. Looked up from germline, CDR1 is SGHAT and CDR2 is FQNNGV. In DNA form, the CDR3 reads TGTGCCAGCAGCGTCGGACAGAACTACGAGCAGTACTTC. Its protein product is CASSVGQNYEQYF.

The chain is built from TRBV6-6 and TRBJ1-5; maybe TRBD1 (6 bases). Germline V gives CDR1 MNHNY, CDR2 SVGAGI (reference sequence). The CDR3 consists of 17 residues. With 0 bases removed from V and 2 bases from J, the gap between germline ends came to 14 bases. The CDR3 nucleotides are TGTGCCAGCAGTTACTCGATTGGGGGGCTGGGCAATCAGCCCCAGCATTTT. Translating gives CASSYSIGGLGNQPQHF.

This clonotype was observed many times. This chain joins TRBV5-1 and TRBJ1-2; D unresolved. CDR1 and CDR2 from the germline V gene are SGHRS and YFSETQ. The CDR3 spans 12 residues. V was pared by 1 base and J by 10 bases, with 11 bases between. The CDR3 coding sequence is TGCGCCAGCAGCTTGTCCCGGGATGTCTACACCTTC. Its protein is CASSLSRDVYTF.

About this clonotype itself: A junction boundary mismatches the germline segment, possibly from a read error. The rearrangement joins TRBV3-1 to TRBJ1-2; D is unclear. CDR1 LGHDT and CDR2 YNNKEL come from the germline V gene (reference sequence). This CDR3 has 12 residues. The CDR3 is CTSSLKTWGYTF. In DNA form, the CDR3 reads TGTACCAGCAGCTTAAAGACGTGGGGCTACACCTTC.

The rearrangement joins TRBV27 to TRBJ2-3, with TRBD2 matching 7 bases. The CDR3 extends over 17 amino acids. Per the germline V gene, CDR1 is MNHEY and CDR2 is SMNVEV (reference sequence). The V and J ends lost 6 bases and 0 bases, in that order; junction bases with no gene match: 12. The DNA of the CDR3 is TGTGCCAGCAGGCTAAGTTTGGGAGGGCCGAGCACAGATACGCAGTATTTT. Its translation: CASRLSLGGPSTDTQYF.

The chain employs TRBV3-1 and TRBJ2-5, with 8 bases lining up with TRBD2. The CDR3 has 19 amino acids. The J segment lost 2 bases and the V segment lost 1 base, leaving 15 bases of the junction unmatched. The germline V gene encodes CDR1 LGHDT and CDR2 YNNKEL (reference sequence). CDR3 bases: TGTGCCAGCAGCCAAGGCCTCGGGTCCATAGCGGGGTTTCAAGAGACCCAGTACTTC. This sequence encodes CASSQGLGSIAGFQETQYF.

The V and J genes are TRBV3-1 and TRBJ1-2; 8 bases map to TRBD1. Germline CDR1 is LGHDT and CDR2 is YNNKEL (reference sequence). The CDR3 length is 18 residues. J was trimmed by 2 bases and V by 4 bases; bases with no gene match: 15. DNA of the CDR3: TGTGCCAGCAGCCGTCCGGGGGACAGGAGTCAGTCCAACTATGGCTACACCTTC. Its protein product is CASSRPGDRSQSNYGYTF.

This rearrangement joins TRBV11-2 to TRBJ2-1; D unresolved. This CDR3 has 13 amino acids. V lost 8 bases, J lost 6 bases, and 14 bases lay in between. The germline V gene encodes CDR1 SGHAT and CDR2 FQNNGV. CDR3 DNA: TGTGCCAGCGGCGTAGGCCTGGGCAATGAGCAGTTCTTC. Protein sequence: CASGVGLGNEQFF. Looking up the rest from reference TRBV11-2 and TRBJ2-1 gives the full variable domain: EAGVAQSPRYKIIEKRQSVAFWCNPISGHATLYWYQQILGQGPKLLIQFQNNGVVDDSQLPKDRFSAERLKGVDSTLKIQPAKLEDSAVYLCASGVGLGNEQFFGPGTRLTVL.

The V and J genes are TRBV6-5 and TRBJ1-5; possibly TRBD1 for D (5 bases). Germline V CDR1 and CDR2: MNHEY, SVGAGI. The CDR3 has 14 residues. V dropped 0 bases and J dropped 8 bases, with 11 bases sitting between them. The CDR3 protein is CASSYSTIGEPQHF. CDR3 DNA sequence: TGTGCCAGCAGTTACTCGACGATAGGGGAGCCCCAGCATTTT.

This sequence joins TRBV20-1 and TRBJ2-5; 9 bases line up with TRBD2. Germline V gene data show CDR1 as DFQATT and CDR2 as SNEGSKA (reference sequence). The V and J ends lost 2 bases and 4 bases, in that order; junction bases with no gene match: 5. The CDR3 has 14 residues. This CDR3 reads CSARLAGLVETQYF. CDR3 DNA sequence: TGCAGTGCTAGACTAGCGGGGTTGGTAGAGACCCAGTACTTC.

The V and J genes are TRBV3-1 and TRBJ2-5; D is unresolved. This CDR3 region has 12 residues. The V and J ends lost 1 base and 2 bases respectively, with 2 bases between them. The germline CDR1 and CDR2 sequences are LGHDT and YNNKEL (reference sequence). The CDR3 DNA sequence: TGTGCCAGCAGCCAAGCTCAAGAGACCCAGTACTTC. This encodes CASSQAQETQYF.

The chain joins TRBV4-2 to TRBJ2-5; D is possibly TRBD1 (5 bases). V was shortened by 0 bases and J by 3 bases, with 17 bases between the two germline ends. Germline V gene sequence: CDR1 LGHNA, CDR2 YNFKEQ. This CDR3 is built from 17 residues. The CDR3 bases are TGTGCCAGCAGCCAAGAGAGTCGCTTTGGGGCGGAAGAGACCCAGTACTTC. Translation gives CASSQESRFGAEETQYF.

For this clonotype: Since a much larger clone is just one base distant, this may be a read error. The J gene is TRBJ2-6, the V gene TRBV6-6; no reliable D call. The length of the CDR3 is 15 residues. V was clipped by 5 bases and J by 2 bases, with 10 bases between them. Germline V gene lookup returns CDR1 MNHNY and CDR2 SVGAGI (reference sequence). The CDR3 reads CASSPQPPGANVLTF. CDR3 sequence (DNA): TGTGCCAGCAGTCCACAGCCTCCTGGGGCCAACGTCCTGACTTTC.